A single sample is the source of the 3 T cell receptor beta chains below, sequenced in a study of CD8 T cells in Susac syndrome. Random hexamers were used to reverse transcribe roughly 0.45 to 1 ug of RNA. TCRdb re-derived calls from the immunoSEQ multiplex PCR reads in MiXCR, one entry per CDR3 protein. In the table there are 95,000 to 150,000 distinct CDR3 sequences, 90% to 95% of which are singletons. The sample comprised CD4+ T cells from PBMCs. The receptors shown here come from a human donor in good health.

The chain couples TRBV7-8 to TRBJ1-1, with D perhaps TRBD1 (5 bases). Per the germline V gene, CDR1 is SGHVS and CDR2 is FQNEAQ. This CDR3 region has 12 residues. V shed 10 bases and J shed 5 bases, with 14 bases lying between them. The CDR3 sequence: CAMLGPGTEAFF. CDR3 nucleotides: TGTGCCATGTTGGGACCGGGGACTGAAGCTTTCTTT.

CDR3 loop: CASSIVPGGRTEAFF. In DNA, the CDR3 is TGTGCCAGTAGTATAGTTCCAGGGGGTCGAACTGAAGCTTTCTTT. The rearrangement uses TRBV19 and TRBJ1-1, with 7 bases matching TRBD1. V lost 1 base, J lost 5 bases, and 7 bases stayed unmatched. Germline V gene data show CDR1 as LNHDA and CDR2 as SQIVND (reference sequence). The CDR3 is 15 residues long.

This chain joins TRBV29-1 and TRBJ1-4, with a tentative D call TRBD1 (5 bases). The CDR3 runs to 13 residues. Trimming took off 5 bases at V and 8 bases at J, with 15 bases between the two ends. Germline CDR1 is SQVTM and CDR2 is ANQGSEA. CDR3: CSVWGMGAEKLFF. The CDR3 nucleotides are TGCAGCGTTTGGGGGATGGGCGCCGAAAAACTGTTTTTT.